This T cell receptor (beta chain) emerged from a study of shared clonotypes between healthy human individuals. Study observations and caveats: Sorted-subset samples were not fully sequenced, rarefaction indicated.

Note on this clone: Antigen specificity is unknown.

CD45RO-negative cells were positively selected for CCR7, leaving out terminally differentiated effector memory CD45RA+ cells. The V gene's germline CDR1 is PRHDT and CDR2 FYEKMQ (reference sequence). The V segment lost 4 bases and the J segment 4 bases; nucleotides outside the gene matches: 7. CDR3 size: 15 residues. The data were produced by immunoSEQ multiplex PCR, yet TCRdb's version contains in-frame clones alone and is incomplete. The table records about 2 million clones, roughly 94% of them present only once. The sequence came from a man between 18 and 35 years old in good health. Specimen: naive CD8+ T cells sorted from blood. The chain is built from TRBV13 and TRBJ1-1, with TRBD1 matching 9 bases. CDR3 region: CASSSPTGGTTEAFF. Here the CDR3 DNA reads TGTGCCAGCAGCTCTCCGACAGGGGGGACCACTGAAGCTTTCTTT. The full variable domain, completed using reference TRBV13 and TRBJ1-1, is AAGVIQSPRHLIKEKRETATLKCYPIPRHDTVYWYQQGPGQDPQFLISFYEKMQSDKGSIPDRFSAQQFSDYHSELNMSSLELGDSALYFCASSSPTGGTTEAFFGQGTRLTVV.